This is a list of T cell receptor beta chains from one sample in a study of blood T cell repertoires in COVID-19. Libraries were prepared by immunoSEQ multiplex PCR; TCRdb keeps only in-frame clonotypes and omits some of them. The repertoire holds 80,000 to 100,000 clones, with about 90% as singletons. Material for sequencing was peripheral blood. These TCRs come from a human donor with COVID-19, enrolled during active disease. The donor label of this sample is uncertain. Each CDR3 is given with its conserved first and last residue. The order of the fields is J gene, V gene, D gene, clone size, CDR3 DNA, CDR3 protein. D genes are given only for firm matches. Size tells how often a clone was seen (once, few, many) or the class of an expanded clone, and some rows leave it out.

J: TRBJ2-1
V: TRBV2
D: NA
size: NA
DNA: TGTGCCAGCAGTGAAGGGCTAGATACTTACAATGAGCAGTTCTTC
CDR3: CASSEGLDTYNEQFF

J: TRBJ1-4
V: TRBV28
D: NA
size: few
DNA: TGTGCCAGCAGTTTTGTCAGGGCAACTAATGAAAAACTGTTTTTT
CDR3: CASSFVRATNEKLFF

J: TRBJ2-1
V: TRBV7-2
D: NA
size: NA
DNA: TGTGCCAGCAGCTTAGCTGGGGGCGTCGGGAATGAGCAGTTCTTC
CDR3: CASSLAGGVGNEQFF

J: TRBJ2-1
V: TRBV19
D: TRBD2
size: NA
DNA: TGTGCCAGTAGTTTCGGGCGGGGGGGCCTCAATGAGCAGTTCTTC
CDR3: CASSFGRGGLNEQFF

J: TRBJ1-3
V: TRBV19
D: NA
size: NA
DNA: TGTGCCAGTAGGAGAGAGTCGGGAATTGGAAACACCATATATTTT
CDR3: CASRRESGIGNTIYF

J: TRBJ1-1
V: TRBV29-1
D: NA
size: NA
DNA: TGCAGCGTTGAAGTCGGTGCGGGCACTGAAGCTTTCTTT
CDR3: CSVEVGAGTEAFF

J: TRBJ2-2
V: TRBV7-9
D: TRBD2
size: NA
DNA: TGTGCCAGCACCCAGCCGGGACTAGCGGGGATGAACACCGGGGAGCTGTTTTTT
CDR3: CASTQPGLAGMNTGELFF

J: TRBJ2-7
V: TRBV7-2
D: NA
size: NA
DNA: TGTGCCAGCAGCTTATACTACGAGCAGTACTTC
CDR3: CASSLYYEQYF

J: TRBJ1-2
V: TRBV19
D: NA
size: once
DNA: TGTGCCAGTAGTCCCTCCGTTCCGGTCTACACCTTC
CDR3: CASSPSVPVYTF

J: TRBJ1-2
V: TRBV19
D: NA
size: NA
DNA: TGTGCCAGTAGTGTTGGCAGAAACAACTATGGCTACACCTTC
CDR3: CASSVGRNNYGYTF

J: TRBJ2-5
V: TRBV6-5
D: TRBD2
size: NA
DNA: TGTGCCAGCAGTTTGAATGCGGGGGGGCAAGAGACCCAGTACTTC
CDR3: CASSLNAGGQETQYF

J: TRBJ2-7
V: TRBV5-1
D: NA
size: NA
DNA: TGCGCCAGCAGCTTCAACGGCTACGAGCAGTACTTC
CDR3: CASSFNGYEQYF

J: TRBJ1-2
V: TRBV30
D: TRBD1
size: NA
DNA: TGTGCCTGGAGCCCCAGACAGGGGTATGGCTACACCTTC
CDR3: CAWSPRQGYGYTF

J: TRBJ1-2
V: TRBV10-3
D: NA
size: NA
DNA: TGTGCCATCAGTGAAGGGGGATCTAACTATGGCTACACCTTC
CDR3: CAISEGGSNYGYTF

J: TRBJ1-2
V: TRBV14
D: NA
size: few
DNA: TGTGCCAGCAGCCAGACCCTTACAGCCCACTATGGCTACACCTTC
CDR3: CASSQTLTAHYGYTF

J: TRBJ2-7
V: TRBV6-2/TRBV6-3
D: TRBD1
size: NA
DNA: TGTGCCAGCAGTCGGACAGGTCCGTCCTACGAGCAGTACTTC
CDR3: CASSRTGPSYEQYF

J: TRBJ1-6
V: TRBV5-1
D: NA
size: NA
DNA: TGCGCCAGCAGCCCGGGACTCACGAGCTCCTATAATTCACCCCTCCACTTT
CDR3: CASSPGLTSSYNSPLHF

J: TRBJ1-5
V: TRBV6-2/TRBV6-3
D: NA
size: NA
DNA: TGTGCCAGCAGCTCTGCCGGGTGGCCGCCGCAGCATTTT
CDR3: CASSSAGWPPQHF

J: TRBJ2-5
V: TRBV7-6
D: NA
size: NA
DNA: TGTGCCAGCAGCTTAGCGCAGGCAGGGCCCCAAGAGACCCAGTACTTC
CDR3: CASSLAQAGPQETQYF

J: TRBJ2-7
V: TRBV6-5
D: NA
size: NA
DNA: TGTGCCAGCACCTACCCCGGGTCCTACGAGCAGTACTTC
CDR3: CASTYPGSYEQYF

J: TRBJ1-6
V: TRBV19
D: TRBD1
size: NA
DNA: TGTGCCAGTAGCATGGACAGGAGCGATAATTCACCCCTCCACTTT
CDR3: CASSMDRSDNSPLHF

J: TRBJ2-5
V: TRBV3-1/TRBV3-2
D: TRBD2
size: NA
DNA: TGTGCCAGCAGCCAAGTCGGGCGGGGGGGCGAGTCCCAGTACTTC
CDR3: CASSQVGRGGESQYF

J: TRBJ2-7
V: TRBV4-2
D: NA
size: NA
DNA: TGTGCCAGCAGCCAGGCTAGCGCCAACTCCTACGAGCAGTACTTC
CDR3: CASSQASANSYEQYF

J: TRBJ2-5
V: TRBV6-6
D: TRBD2
size: once
DNA: TGTGCCAGCAGTCCCCAACTACTAGCGGGCCGGGGACAGACCCAGTACTTC
CDR3: CASSPQLLAGRGQTQYF

J: TRBJ2-1
V: TRBV11-3
D: NA
size: NA
DNA: TGTGCCAGCAGTATGAGGGGGGGATACAATGAGCAGTTCTTC
CDR3: CASSMRGGYNEQFF

J: TRBJ1-6
V: TRBV21-1
D: NA
size: NA
DNA: TGTGCCAGCACCCCGGGACAGGGACCTTCACCCCTCCACTTT
CDR3: CASTPGQGPSPLHF

J: TRBJ1-1
V: TRBV19
D: NA
size: once
DNA: TGTGCCAGTAGTTCAGGGCTGAACACTGAAGCTTTCTTT
CDR3: CASSSGLNTEAFF

J: TRBJ2-3
V: TRBV5-4
D: TRBD2
size: NA
DNA: TGTGCCAGCAGAAGGGGAGTCGGACTAGCGGGTGAAGATACGCAGTATTTT
CDR3: CASRRGVGLAGEDTQYF

J: TRBJ1-4
V: TRBV12-5
D: NA
size: NA
DNA: TGTGCTAGTGGTTTCGCACCGGGGGAAAAACTGTTTTTT
CDR3: CASGFAPGEKLFF

J: TRBJ1-2
V: TRBV30
D: NA
size: NA
DNA: TGTGCCTGGAACCCGGACAGTCTTTATGGCTACACCTTC
CDR3: CAWNPDSLYGYTF

J: TRBJ2-1
V: TRBV19
D: NA
size: NA
DNA: TGTGCCAGTAGTATCCGGTCGTATGAGCAGTTCTTC
CDR3: CASSIRSYEQFF

J: TRBJ2-5
V: TRBV7-9
D: TRBD2
size: NA
DNA: TGTGCCAGCAGCGAAATAGCGGGTCAAGAGACCCAGTACTTC
CDR3: CASSEIAGQETQYF

J: TRBJ2-3
V: TRBV10-3
D: TRBD2
size: NA
DNA: TGTGCCCTGCGGGGGGACCGAGGAGATACGCAGTATTTT
CDR3: CALRGDRGDTQYF

J: TRBJ2-1
V: TRBV29-1
D: NA
size: NA
DNA: TGCAGCGTTGGGGGCGGGGTAAGCACCTACAATGAGCAGTTCTTC
CDR3: CSVGGGVSTYNEQFF

J: TRBJ1-2
V: TRBV3-1/TRBV3-2
D: NA
size: NA
DNA: TGTGCCAGCAGCCACGGGACACCCAAAGGGAGCTATGGCTACACCTTC
CDR3: CASSHGTPKGSYGYTF